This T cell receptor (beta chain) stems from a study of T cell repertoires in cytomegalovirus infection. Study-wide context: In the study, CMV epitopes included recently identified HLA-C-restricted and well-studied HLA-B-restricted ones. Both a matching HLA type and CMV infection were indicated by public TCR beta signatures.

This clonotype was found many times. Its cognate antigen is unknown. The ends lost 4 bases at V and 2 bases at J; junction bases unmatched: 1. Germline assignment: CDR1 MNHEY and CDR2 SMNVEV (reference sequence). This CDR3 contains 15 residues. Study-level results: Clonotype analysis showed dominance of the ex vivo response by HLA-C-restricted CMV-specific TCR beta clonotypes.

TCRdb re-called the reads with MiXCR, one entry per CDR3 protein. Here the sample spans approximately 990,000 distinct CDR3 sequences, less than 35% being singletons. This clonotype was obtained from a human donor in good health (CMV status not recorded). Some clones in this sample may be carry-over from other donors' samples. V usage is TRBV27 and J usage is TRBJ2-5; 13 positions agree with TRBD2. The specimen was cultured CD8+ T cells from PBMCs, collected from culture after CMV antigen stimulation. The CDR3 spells CASSWTSGRQETQYF. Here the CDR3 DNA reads TGTGCCAGCAGTTGGACTAGCGGGAGACAAGAGACCCAGTACTTC.